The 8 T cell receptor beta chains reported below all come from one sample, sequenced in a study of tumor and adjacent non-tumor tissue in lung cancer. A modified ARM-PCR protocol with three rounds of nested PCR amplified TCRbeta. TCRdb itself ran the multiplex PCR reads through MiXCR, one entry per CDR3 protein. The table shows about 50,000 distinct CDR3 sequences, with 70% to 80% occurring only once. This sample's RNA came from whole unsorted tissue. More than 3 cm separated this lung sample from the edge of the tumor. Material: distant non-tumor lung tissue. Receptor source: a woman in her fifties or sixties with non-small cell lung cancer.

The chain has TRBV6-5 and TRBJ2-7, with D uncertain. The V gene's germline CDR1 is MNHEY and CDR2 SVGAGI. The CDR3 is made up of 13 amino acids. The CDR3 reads CVGSYLKGYEQYF. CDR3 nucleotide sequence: TGTGTCGGCAGTTACCTCAAAGGTTACGAGCAGTACTTC.

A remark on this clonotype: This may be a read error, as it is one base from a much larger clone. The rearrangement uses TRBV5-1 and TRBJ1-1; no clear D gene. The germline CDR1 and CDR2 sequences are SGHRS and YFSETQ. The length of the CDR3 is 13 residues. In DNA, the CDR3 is TGCGCCAGCAGGGAAGCACCAAACACTGGAGCTTTCTTT. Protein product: CASREAPNTGAFF.

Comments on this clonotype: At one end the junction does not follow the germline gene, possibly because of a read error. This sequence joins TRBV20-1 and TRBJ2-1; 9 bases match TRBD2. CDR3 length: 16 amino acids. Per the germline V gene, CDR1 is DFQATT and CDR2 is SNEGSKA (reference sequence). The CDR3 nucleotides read TGCAGTACTAGATCAGGGACTAGCCGAATCTACAATGAGCAGTTCTTC. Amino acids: CSTRSGTSRIYNEQFF.

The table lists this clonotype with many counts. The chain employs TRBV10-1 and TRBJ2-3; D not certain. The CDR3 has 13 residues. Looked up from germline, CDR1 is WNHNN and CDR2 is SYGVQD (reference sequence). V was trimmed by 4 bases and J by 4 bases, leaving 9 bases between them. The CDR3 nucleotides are TGCGCCAGCAGTGTTGGGTTGGCAGATACGCAGTATTTT. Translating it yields CASSVGLADTQYF.

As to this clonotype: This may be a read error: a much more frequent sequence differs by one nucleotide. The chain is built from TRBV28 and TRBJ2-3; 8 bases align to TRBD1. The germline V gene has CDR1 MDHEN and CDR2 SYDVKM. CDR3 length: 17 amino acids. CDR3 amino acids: CASSSPLPQGAPDTHYF. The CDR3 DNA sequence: TGTGCCAGCAGTTCTCCGTTACCCCAGGGGGCCCCAGATACGCACTATTTT.

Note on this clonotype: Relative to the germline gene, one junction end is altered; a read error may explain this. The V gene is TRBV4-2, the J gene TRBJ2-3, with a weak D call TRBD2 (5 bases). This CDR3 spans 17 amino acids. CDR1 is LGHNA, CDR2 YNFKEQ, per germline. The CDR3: CASTQDWERYITDTQYF. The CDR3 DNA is TGTGCCAGCACCCAAGATTGGGAGCGGTATATCACAGATACGCAGTATTTT.

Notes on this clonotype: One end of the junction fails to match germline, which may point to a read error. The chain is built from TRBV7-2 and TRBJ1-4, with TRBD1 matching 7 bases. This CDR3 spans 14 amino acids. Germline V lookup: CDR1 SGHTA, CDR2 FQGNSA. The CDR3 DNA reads TGTGCCAGCAGCTCGGGACAGTTGAATGAAAGACTGTTTTTT. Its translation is CASSSGQLNERLFF.

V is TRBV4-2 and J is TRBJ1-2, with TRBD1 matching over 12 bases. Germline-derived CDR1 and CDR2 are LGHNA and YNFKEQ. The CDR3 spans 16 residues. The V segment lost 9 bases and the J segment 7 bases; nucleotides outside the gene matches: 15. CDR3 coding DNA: TGTGCCAGAAGTCTTGACCCGGGACAGGGGGCGTTTGGCTACACCTTC. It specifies CARSLDPGQGAFGYTF.